This TCR beta chain is from a study of shared clonotypes between healthy human individuals. Overall study findings and caveats: Sequencing depth was predicted to influence how clonotypes are shared among donors. Clonotype sharing across several donors was observed for around 4.8% of naive CD4 clonotypes.

Template for every sorted-subset replicate PCR totaled roughly 200 ng DNA, tens of thousands of T cell genomes. Assay: immunoSEQ multiplex PCR; the TCRdb copy retains only in-frame clones and omits some. Here the sample spans about 2 million clones, 95% being singletons. The CDR3 consists of 16 residues. Germline loops: CDR1 SSHAT, CDR2 FNYEAQ (reference sequence). Details on this clone: The antigen remains undetermined. One end of the junction is discordant with germline, which a read error may explain.

What was sequenced was naive CD4+ T cells sorted from blood. As for subset: CD45RA+ positively selected. The sequence came from a man younger than 30 in good health. The genes are TRBV7-7 and TRBJ2-3; 8 bases agree with TRBD2. CDR3 coding DNA: TGTGCTAGCAGCTTAGCGGGAAGCGGGGGCCTGGATACGCAGTATTTT. It encodes CASSLAGSGGLDTQYF.